Each of the 12 T cell receptor beta chains below was sequenced from the same sample in a study of blood T cell repertoires in COVID-19. Sequencing was performed with immunoSEQ multiplex PCR; in TCRdb, only in-frame clones are kept and a portion is missing. The sample yields 220,000 or so clones, 82% seen once. Sequenced material: PBMCs or T cells enriched from blood (not recorded which). These TCRs come from a woman aged 60 to 75 who had recovered from COVID-19.

The chain combines TRBV6-6 with TRBJ2-1; tentatively, D is TRBD2 (5 bases). Germline V lookup: CDR1 MNHNY, CDR2 SVGAGI (reference sequence). Trimming removed 7 bases at V and 5 bases at J, with 18 bases between. CDR3 length equals 15 residues. The CDR3 nucleotides read TGTGCCAGCAACAGCGGAGATTCAGTAAACAATGAGCAGTTCTTC. Protein sequence: CASNSGDSVNNEQFF.

This rearrangement joins TRBV19 to TRBJ2-1; TRBD2 matches at 9 bases. The CDR3 runs 21 residues. CDR1 is LNHDA and CDR2 is SQIVND in the germline V gene (reference sequence). Unmatched junction bases numbered 19, after V lost 0 bases and J lost 4 bases. CDR3 loop: CASSIDPRLADKGTIYNEQFF. In nucleotides, the CDR3 is TGTGCCAGTAGTATAGATCCCCGACTAGCGGATAAGGGGACAATATACAATGAGCAGTTCTTC. Complete variable domain (other parts from reference TRBV19 and TRBJ2-1): DGGITQSPKYLFRKEGQNVTLSCEQNLNHDAMYWYRQDPGQGLRLIYYSQIVNDFQKGDIAEGYSVSREKKESFPLTVTSAQKNPTAFYLCASSIDPRLADKGTIYNEQFFGPGTRLTVL.

The rearrangement uses TRBV9 and TRBJ1-6; a possible D gene is TRBD1 (6 bases). V shed 0 bases and J shed 8 bases, with 12 bases lying between them. This CDR3 has 15 residues. Germline V gene data show CDR1 as SGDLS and CDR2 as YYNGEE. The CDR3 loop is CASSVGQGTDSPLHF. The CDR3 nucleotides read TGTGCCAGCAGCGTAGGGCAGGGGACGGATTCACCCCTCCACTTT.

V usage is TRBV19 and J usage is TRBJ2-7; 12 nucleotides match TRBD1. Germline V CDR1 and CDR2: LNHDA, SQIVND (reference sequence). Losses at the gene ends were 10 bases for V and 7 bases for J; bases not matched to a gene: 14. This CDR3 spans 15 amino acids. CDR3 in amino acids: CATSLQGQGAREQYF. CDR3 nucleotides: TGTGCCACATCGCTCCAGGGACAGGGGGCGAGAGAGCAGTACTTC.

This rearrangement joins TRBV3-1 (or the pseudogene TRBV3-2) to TRBJ1-6; the D gene is possibly TRBD1 (5 bases). This CDR3 has 14 residues. CDR1 LGHDT and CDR2 YNNKEL come from the germline V gene (reference sequence). V lost 2 bases and J 7 bases, leaving 9 bases between the germline ends. The CDR3 is CASSQLGGNSPLHF. CDR3 DNA sequence: TGTGCCAGCAGCCAACTGGGGGGGAATTCACCCCTCCACTTT.

This clone was detected many times. J is TRBJ1-1 and V is TRBV27, with 8 bases that match TRBD1. CDR1 is MNHEY, CDR2 SMNVEV, per germline (reference sequence). The CDR3 spans 15 residues. Germline trimming cut 3 bases from V and 4 bases from J; bases unmatched to any gene: 7. The DNA for the CDR3 is TGTGCCAGCAGTTTTCGGACAGGGTGGACCACTGAAGCTTTCTTT. Its protein product is CASSFRTGWTTEAFF.

The chain couples TRBV7-3 to TRBJ2-1; D ambiguous. The CDR3 runs 15 residues. The germline V and J ends were trimmed by 7 bases and 0 bases, with 13 bases remaining between them. Germline V gives CDR1 SGHTA, CDR2 FQGTGA. The CDR3 DNA sequence: TGTGCCAGCACCGTAACAGCGAGCTCCTACAATGAGCAGTTCTTC. Its protein product is CASTVTASSYNEQFF.

The V gene is TRBV6-5, the J gene TRBJ1-2; no reliable D call. CDR3 length equals 15 residues. CDR1 and CDR2 from the germline V gene are MNHEY and SVGAGI. The germline V and J ends were trimmed by 0 bases and 8 bases, with 16 bases remaining between them. Written as DNA, the CDR3 is TGTGCCAGCAGTTACTCCGAGGCCCCCCGATCAGGCTACACCTTC. It is translated as CASSYSEAPRSGYTF.

This chain connects TRBV12-5 to TRBJ2-7; unclear D gene. The germline V and J ends were trimmed by 7 bases and 3 bases, with 7 bases remaining between them. The CDR3 runs to 11 residues. Germline CDR1 and CDR2: LGHNT and FRNRAP. CDR3: CASASVYEQYF. The CDR3 region has the DNA TGTGCTAGTGCCTCAGTCTACGAGCAGTACTTC.

The chain couples TRBV7-2 to TRBJ1-6, with a tentative D call TRBD1 (5 bases). CDR1 is SGHTA, CDR2 FQGNSA, per germline. The CDR3 loop spans 16 amino acids. V lost 4 bases, J lost 6 bases, and 16 bases lay in between. This CDR3 is CASSSERPGGNSPLHF. The CDR3 DNA reads as TGTGCCAGCAGCTCAGAAAGACCGGGGGGTAATTCACCCCTCCACTTT.

The CDR3 region is CASSRLDSNNEKLFF. For the CDR3, the DNA is TGTGCCAGCAGCCGACTAGACAGCAATAATGAAAAACTGTTTTTT. This sequence joins TRBV5-6 and TRBJ1-4; TRBD1 is a possible D gene (5 bases). The CDR3 covers 15 residues. The V gene's germline CDR1 is SGHDT and CDR2 YYEEEE. V was trimmed by 4 bases and J by 4 bases, leaving 14 bases between them.

The rearrangement joins TRBV27 to TRBJ1-1; TRBD1 matches at 7 bases. CDR3 size: 17 residues. The V segment lost 5 bases and the J segment 1 base; nucleotides outside the gene matches: 13. The germline CDR1 and CDR2 sequences are MNHEY and SMNVEV (reference sequence). CDR3 in DNA: TGTGCCAGCAGTCTAGGGGCTGACAGGGTGGCGAACACTGAAGCTTTCTTT. Residues: CASSLGADRVANTEAFF.